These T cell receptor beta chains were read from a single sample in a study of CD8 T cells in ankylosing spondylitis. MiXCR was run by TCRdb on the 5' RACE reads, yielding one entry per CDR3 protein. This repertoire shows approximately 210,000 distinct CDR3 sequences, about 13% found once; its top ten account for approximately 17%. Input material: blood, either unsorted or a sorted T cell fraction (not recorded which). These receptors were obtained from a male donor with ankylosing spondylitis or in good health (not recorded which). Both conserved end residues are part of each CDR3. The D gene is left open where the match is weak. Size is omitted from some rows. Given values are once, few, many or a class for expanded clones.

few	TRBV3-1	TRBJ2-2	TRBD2	TGTGCCAGCAGCCAAGATTATCGGACTAGCGGCACCGGGGAGCTGTTTTTT	CASSQDYRTSGTGELFF
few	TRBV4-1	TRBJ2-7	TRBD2	TGCGCCAGCAGCTACGGGCTAGCGGGGTGGGGCGAGCAGTACTTC	CASSYGLAGWGEQYF
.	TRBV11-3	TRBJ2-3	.	TGTGCCAGCAGCTTAGGTCCCCGGACAGCCTACACAGATACGCAGTATTTT	CASSLGPRTAYTDTQYF
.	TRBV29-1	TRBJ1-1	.	TGCAGCGCCGATCCTAAGGCCCTGGGCACTGAAGCTTTCTTT	CSADPKALGTEAFF
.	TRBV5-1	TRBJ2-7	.	TGCGCCAGCAGCTTGTCGGGGGCAAGGTACGAGCAGTACTTC	CASSLSGARYEQYF
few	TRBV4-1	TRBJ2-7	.	TGCGCCAGCAGCCAAGTAGTGACGGTAGGGCGAGGCGAGCAGTACTTC	CASSQVVTVGRGEQYF
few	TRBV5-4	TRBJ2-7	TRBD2	TGTGCCAGCAGCTTTCCGACTAGCGGAGTCTACGAGCAGTACTTC	CASSFPTSGVYEQYF
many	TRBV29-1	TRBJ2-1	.	TGCAGCGTTTTCGAGGGGCCTTCTAGCTCCTACAATGAGCAGTTCTTC	CSVFEGPSSSYNEQFF
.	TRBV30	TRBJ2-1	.	TGTGCCTGGAGTGTACTTAAGGGAAATGAGCAGTTCTTC	CAWSVLKGNEQFF
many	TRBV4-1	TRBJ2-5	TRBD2	TGCGCCAGCAGCCAAGGGGCTAGCGGTAAAGAGACCCAGTACTTC	CASSQGASGKETQYF
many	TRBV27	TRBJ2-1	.	TGTGCCAGCAGTCCCGCCCTGCTTCTCTACAGTGAGCAGTTCTTC	CASSPALLLYSEQFF
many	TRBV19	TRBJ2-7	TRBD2	TGTGCCAGTAGTATCCTAGCGGGAGAGAACGAGCAGTACTTC	CASSILAGENEQYF
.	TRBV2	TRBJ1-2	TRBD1	TGTGCCAGCAGTGAGGGGACAGCGCCCTACTATGGCTACACCTTC	CASSEGTAPYYGYTF
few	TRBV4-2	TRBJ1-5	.	TGTGCCAGCAGCCAAGAAGGAGATCCAACACGACCTGGCAATCAGCCCCAGCATTTT	CASSQEGDPTRPGNQPQHF
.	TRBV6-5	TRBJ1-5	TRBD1	TGTGCCAGCAGTTACTCGAGGGGGCCCGATAGCAATCAGCCCCAGCATTTT	CASSYSRGPDSNQPQHF
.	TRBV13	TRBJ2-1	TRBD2	TGTGCCAGCAGCTTAGGGCTAGCGGGTGTCCATGAGCAGTTCTTC	CASSLGLAGVHEQFF
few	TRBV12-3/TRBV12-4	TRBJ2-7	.	TGTGCCAGCAGTCCTCTCCTAGGTGGTGGTGAGCAGTACTTC	CASSPLLGGGEQYF
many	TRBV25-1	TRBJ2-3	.	TGTGCCAGCAGTGATGGGACAGATACGCAGTATTTT	CASSDGTDTQYF
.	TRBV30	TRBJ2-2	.	TGTGCCTGGAGTGCTTACGGGACCCAGAGGTTTGGGGAGCTGTTTTTT	CAWSAYGTQRFGELFF
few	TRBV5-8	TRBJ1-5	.	TGTGCCAGCAGCTTTCTAAATCAGCCCCAGCATTTT	CASSFLNQPQHF
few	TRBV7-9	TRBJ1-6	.	TGTGCCAGCAGCTTACACAGCACCATCTCCTATAATTCACCCCTCCACTTT	CASSLHSTISYNSPLHF
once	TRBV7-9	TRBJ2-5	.	TGTGCCAGCAGCCAGACGGGGCTTCAGACCCAGTACTTC	CASSQTGLQTQYF
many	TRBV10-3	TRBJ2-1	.	TGTGCCATCACAGCGGACCCTAATTACAATGAGCAGTTCTTC	CAITADPNYNEQFF
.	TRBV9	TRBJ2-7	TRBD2	TGTGCCAGCAGCGTAGGAGCGGGAGGAAACTACGAGCAGTACTTC	CASSVGAGGNYEQYF
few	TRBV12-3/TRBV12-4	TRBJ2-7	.	TGTGCCAGCAGTTTGTTACTCTACGAGCAGTACTTC	CASSLLLYEQYF
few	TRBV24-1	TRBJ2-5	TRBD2	TGTGCCACCATTTTGAAGCCTAGCGGCCCTAGGACCCAGTACTTC	CATILKPSGPRTQYF
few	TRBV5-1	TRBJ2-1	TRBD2	TGCGCCAGCAGCTTGGCCAGCGGGAGTGCTAGTGAGCAGTTCTTC	CASSLASGSASEQFF
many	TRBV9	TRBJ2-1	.	TGTGCCAGCAGCAAAGGGGATTCCAATAATGAGCAGTTCTTC	CASSKGDSNNEQFF
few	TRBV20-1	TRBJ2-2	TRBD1	TGCAGTGCTAGAATCGGGGACAGGCTGACCGGGGAGCTGTTTTTT	CSARIGDRLTGELFF
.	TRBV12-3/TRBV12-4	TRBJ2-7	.	TGTGCCAGCAGCCTCGCAGGGGATGGATGGTCCGAGCAGTACTTC	CASSLAGDGWSEQYF
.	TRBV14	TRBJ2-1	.	TGTGCCAGCAGCCTTCGGTCGGGGAATGAGCAGTTCTTC	CASSLRSGNEQFF
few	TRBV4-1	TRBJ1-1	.	TGCGCCAGCAGCCAAGCCCCTGTCACTGAAGCTTTCTTT	CASSQAPVTEAFF
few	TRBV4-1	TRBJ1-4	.	TGCGCCAGCAGCCAAGTTCTGGCTAATGAAAAACTGTTTTTT	CASSQVLANEKLFF
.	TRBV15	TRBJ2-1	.	TGTGCCACCAGCAGGAAGACAGGAAAACTTTACAATGAGCAGTTCTTC	CATSRKTGKLYNEQFF
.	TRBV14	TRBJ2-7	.	TGTGCCAGCAGCCAGTACTACGAGCAGTACTTC	CASSQYYEQYF
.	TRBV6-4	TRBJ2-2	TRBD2	TGTGCCAGCAGTGAACTAGCGGCTACCGGGGAGCTGTTTTTT	CASSELAATGELFF
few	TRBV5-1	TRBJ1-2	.	TGCGCCAGCAGCTTGGGGATGTGGAGGCCAGACCATGGCTACACCTTC	CASSLGMWRPDHGYTF
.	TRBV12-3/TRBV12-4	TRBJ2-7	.	TGTGCCAGCAGTCCGAGGGACACGATCTACGAGCAGTACTTC	CASSPRDTIYEQYF
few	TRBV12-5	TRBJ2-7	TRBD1	TGTGCTAGTGGTTTGGGGGCAGGGGGTTCCTACGAGCAGTACTTC	CASGLGAGGSYEQYF
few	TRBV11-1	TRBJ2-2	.	TGTGCCAGCAGCTCGCGGGACCAGCTGATTCTGGGCACCGGGGAGCTGTTTTTT	CASSSRDQLILGTGELFF
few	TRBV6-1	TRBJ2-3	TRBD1	TGTGCCAGCCGGGGAGAGGGACAGCCCCAGGATACGCAGTATTTT	CASRGEGQPQDTQYF
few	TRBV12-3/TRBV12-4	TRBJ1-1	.	TGTGCCAGCAGTTTAAAAGGGAGAAGGACACCGTCTCAACGGACTGAAGCTTTCTTT	CASSLKGRRTPSQRTEAFF
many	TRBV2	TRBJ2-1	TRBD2	TGTGCCAGCAGTGAAAGGCTAGCGGAAGAGCAGTTCTTC	CASSERLAEEQFF
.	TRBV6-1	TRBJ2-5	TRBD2	TGTGCCAGCTCGGGACTAGAGCAAGAGACCCAGTACTTC	CASSGLEQETQYF
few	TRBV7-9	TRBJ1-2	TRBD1	TGTGCCAGCAGCTTGGGACAGGGGGGAGGCTACACCTTC	CASSLGQGGGYTF
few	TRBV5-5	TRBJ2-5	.	TGTGCCAGCAGCGGGGGTCGTACAGCACAAGAGACCCAGTACTTC	CASSGGRTAQETQYF
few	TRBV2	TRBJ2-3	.	TGTGCCAGCAGTGAATTACGACCATATTTT	CASSELRPYF
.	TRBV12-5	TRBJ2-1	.	TGTGCTAGTGGTTGGGTACGGGAGCAGTTCTTC	CASGWVREQFF
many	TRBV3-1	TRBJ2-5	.	TGTGCCAGCAGCCAAGATGAGTTCGGGCAGGAAGAAGAGACCCAGTACTTC	CASSQDEFGQEEETQYF
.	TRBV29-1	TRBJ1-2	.	TGCAGCGCCGACCGGCCGGGGAGCTATGGCTACACCTTC	CSADRPGSYGYTF
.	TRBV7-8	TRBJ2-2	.	TGTGCCACCCCAGGAACAGCCCTGAACACCGGGGAGCTGTTTTTT	CATPGTALNTGELFF
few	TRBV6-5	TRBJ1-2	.	TGTGCCAGCAGTTACTTCGGGGGTAGCGACTATGGCTACACCTTC	CASSYFGGSDYGYTF
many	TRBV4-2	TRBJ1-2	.	TGTGCCAGCAGCCAAGAGAGCCTAGGGGCATATGGCTACACCTTC	CASSQESLGAYGYTF
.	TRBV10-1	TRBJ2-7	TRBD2	TGCGCCAGCAGCCCAAGCGGGAACTCCTACGAGCAGTACTTC	CASSPSGNSYEQYF
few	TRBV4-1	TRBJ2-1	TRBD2	TGCGCCAGCCAGCCCAGGACTAGCGGGGATGAGCAGTTCTTC	CASQPRTSGDEQFF
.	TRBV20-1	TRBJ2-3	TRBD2	TGCAGTGCAAGACCCCGGACTAGCGGAACCAATACGCAGTATTTT	CSARPRTSGTNTQYF
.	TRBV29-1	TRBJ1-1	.	TGCAGCGTTGCGGGGCAGGCGTTGAACACTGAAGCTTTCTTT	CSVAGQALNTEAFF
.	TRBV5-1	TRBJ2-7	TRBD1	TGCGCCAGCAGCTTGGATGGGACAGGGGCCTACGAGCAGTACTTC	CASSLDGTGAYEQYF
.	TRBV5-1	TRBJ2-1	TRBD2	TGCGCCAGCAGCTTTCGTGGTAGCGGGGGTTACAATGAGCAGTTCTTC	CASSFRGSGGYNEQFF
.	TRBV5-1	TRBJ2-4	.	TGCGCCAGCAGCGAGACCCCCGGGACCAAAAACATTCAGTACTTC	CASSETPGTKNIQYF